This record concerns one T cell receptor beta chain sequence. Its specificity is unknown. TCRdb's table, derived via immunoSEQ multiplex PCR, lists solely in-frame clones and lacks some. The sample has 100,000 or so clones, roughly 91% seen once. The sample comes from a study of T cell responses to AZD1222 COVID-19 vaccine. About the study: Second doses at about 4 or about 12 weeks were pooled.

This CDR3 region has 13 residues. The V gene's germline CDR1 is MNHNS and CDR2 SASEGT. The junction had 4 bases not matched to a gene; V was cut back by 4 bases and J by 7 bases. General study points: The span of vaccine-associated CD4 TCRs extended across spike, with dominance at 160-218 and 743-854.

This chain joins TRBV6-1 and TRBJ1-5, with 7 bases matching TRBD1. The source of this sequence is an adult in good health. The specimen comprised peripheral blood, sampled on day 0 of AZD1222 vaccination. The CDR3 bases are TGTGCCAGCAGTGCCGCAGGGGGACAGCCCCAGCATTTT. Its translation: CASSAAGGQPQHF.